A single sample gave rise to the 21 T cell receptor beta chains below, sequenced in a study of T cells expressing NK-cell markers. For each CDR3 protein, TCRdb gives one entry from its re-call of the 5' RACE reads, without DNA. The data include more than 250,000 distinct CDR3 sequences; the top ten clones carry approximately 0.42%. What was sequenced was blood T cells: a sorted CD56 or NKG2C T cell subset, CD4+ or CD8+ T cells, or bulk PBMC T cells (not recorded which). These receptors were collected from a man aged 18 to 29 in good health.

The chain is built from TRBV20-1 and TRBJ1-2. The CDR3 has 11 residues. Germline CDR1 DFQATT, CDR2 SNEGSKA (reference sequence). CDR3 sequence: CSAKDVYGYTF.

The genes are TRBV5-4 and TRBJ2-3; TCRdb outputs TRBD1, but without DNA this stays unchecked. CDR3 length: 15 amino acids. Germline V gene sequence: CDR1 SGHNT, CDR2 YYREEE (reference sequence). The CDR3 reads CASSLPDRDPDTQYF.

The chain uses TRBV20-1 and TRBJ2-1; no DNA is available, so the TRBD2 call from TCRdb remains unchecked. Germline V gene lookup returns CDR1 DFQATT and CDR2 SNEGSKA (reference sequence). The CDR3 consists of 15 residues. CDR3 protein: CSASTSGRASTEQFF.

The chain is built from TRBV12-3 or TRBV12-4 and TRBJ2-1. CDR3 length equals 15 residues. CDR3 loop: CASSLRPSSYNEQFF.

The chain recombines TRBV6-2 or TRBV6-3 with TRBJ1-1; TCRdb names TRBD1, which stays unverified in the absence of DNA. The CDR3 spans 14 residues. Germline CDR1 MNHEY, CDR2 SVGEGT. CDR3 amino acids: CASSGRQPNTEAFF.

V and J are TRBV12-3 or TRBV12-4 and TRBJ2-6; TCRdb gives TRBD1 as the D gene, but with no DNA this cannot be confirmed. There are 17 residues in the CDR3. The CDR3 region is CASSTGTGRPGANVLTF.

The rearrangement links TRBV5-4 to TRBJ2-2; without DNA, the TCRdb call of TRBD2 cannot be checked. Looked up from germline, CDR1 is SGHNT and CDR2 is YYREEE (reference sequence). The CDR3 has 15 residues. The CDR3 region is CASSLAASGAGELFF.

V and J are TRBV12-3 or TRBV12-4 and TRBJ2-1. The CDR3 is made up of 11 amino acids. The CDR3 is CASSSSVLRFF.

The chain recombines TRBV7-3 with TRBJ2-3; TCRdb's D gene call, TRBD1, goes unchecked for lack of DNA. The CDR3 consists of 17 residues. Germline values: CDR1 SGHTA, CDR2 FQGTGA. The CDR3 here is CASSLTPTRGGTDTQYF.

The V and J genes are TRBV6-1 and TRBJ1-5; TCRdb picks TRBD1, but there is no DNA to check that call. The CDR3 is 15 amino acids. Per germline, CDR1 MNHNS and CDR2 SASEGT. The CDR3 here is CASTHKGQIYQPQHF.

The chain links TRBV28 to TRBJ2-7; TCRdb indicates TRBD2, and absent DNA this call remains unverified. Germline CDR1 is MDHEN and CDR2 is SYDVKM. The CDR3 spans 13 residues. The CDR3 reads CASGDGLAGEQYF.

The V gene is TRBV5-1, the J gene TRBJ2-1; checking the TCRdb D call of TRBD2 is not possible without DNA. Germline values: CDR1 SGHRS, CDR2 YFSETQ. The CDR3 consists of 13 residues. Here the CDR3 reads CASSPTLVSEQFF.

The rearrangement links TRBV6-2 or TRBV6-3 to TRBJ1-2; absent DNA, TCRdb's TRBD1 call cannot be checked. The CDR3 is 14 amino acids. Germline V gives CDR1 MNHEY, CDR2 SVGEGT. The CDR3 sequence: CASSYRTAHYGYTF.

This chain uses TRBV5-4 with TRBJ2-7; with no DNA, the TCRdb D assignment of TRBD1 cannot be verified. The CDR3 contains 17 residues. Germline CDR1 and CDR2: SGHNT and YYREEE (reference sequence). This CDR3 reads CASSYRTFGNPNYEQYF.

The chain joins TRBV7-2 to TRBJ2-7; TCRdb gives TRBD1 as the D gene, but with no DNA this cannot be confirmed. The CDR3 has 15 residues. Germline lookup yields CDR1 SGHTA and CDR2 FQGNSA. Here the CDR3 reads CASSFAGTGAYEQYF.

The rearrangement joins TRBV3-1 to TRBJ2-1. Germline assignment: CDR1 LGHDT and CDR2 YNNKEL (reference sequence). This CDR3 has 14 amino acids. CDR3 residues: CASGWRHVSNEQFF.

The chain combines TRBV12-3 or TRBV12-4 with TRBJ2-7; TCRdb lists TRBD2, though no DNA is available to test this call. CDR3 size: 13 residues. The CDR3 reads CASSLWEKDEQYF.

The chain combines TRBV6-2 or TRBV6-3 with TRBJ2-1; TCRdb reports TRBD1, a call that lacks DNA to check it against. CDR1 is MNHEY and CDR2 is SVGEGT in the germline V gene. The CDR3 length is 16 residues. This CDR3 reads CASSSRGASLYNEQFF.

The genes are TRBV5-1 and TRBJ1-6. Germline CDR1 and CDR2: SGHRS and YFSETQ. The CDR3 loop spans 18 amino acids. CDR3 loop: CASSFATSKSSYNSPLHF.

This chain links TRBV6-2 or TRBV6-3 with TRBJ2-1; the TCRdb call, TRBD1, lacks DNA for checking. The CDR3 covers 12 residues. Germline loops: CDR1 MNHEY, CDR2 SVGEGT. The CDR3 is CASTSPGNEQFF.

The CDR3 loop reads CASSSAPTPISTEAFF. V is TRBV7-2 and J is TRBJ1-1. The CDR3 length is 16 residues. Per the germline V gene, CDR1 is SGHTA and CDR2 is FQGNSA.